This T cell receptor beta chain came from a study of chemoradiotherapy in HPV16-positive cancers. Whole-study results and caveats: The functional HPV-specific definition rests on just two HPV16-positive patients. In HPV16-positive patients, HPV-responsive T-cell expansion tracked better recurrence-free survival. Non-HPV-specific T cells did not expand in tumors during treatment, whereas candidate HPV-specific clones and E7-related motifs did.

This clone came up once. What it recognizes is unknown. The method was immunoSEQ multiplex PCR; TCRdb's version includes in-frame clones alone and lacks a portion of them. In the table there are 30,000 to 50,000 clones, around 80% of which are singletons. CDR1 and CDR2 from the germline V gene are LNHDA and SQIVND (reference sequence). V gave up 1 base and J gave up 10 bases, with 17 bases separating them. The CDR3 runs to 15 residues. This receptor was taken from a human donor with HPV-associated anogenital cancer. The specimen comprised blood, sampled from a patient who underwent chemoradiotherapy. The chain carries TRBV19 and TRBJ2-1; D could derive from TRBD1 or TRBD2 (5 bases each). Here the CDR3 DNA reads TGTGCCAGTAGTATAGGGGGACCGGGCAGCAGGGAGCAGTTCTTC. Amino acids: CASSIGGPGSREQFF.